The clone carrying this TCR beta chain was detected only once. The antigen is not known. The donors were part of the validation cohort, which consisted of under 150 subjects and was separate from the first cohort of 600 to 850 subjects. This record belongs to a study of cytomegalovirus exposure and HLA in healthy donors. Deletions cut 3 bases from V and 1 base from J, with 13 bases between. Germline V gene data show CDR1 as MGHDK and CDR2 as SYGVNS. CDR3 length: 16 residues. Study-wide results and limits: First-cohort TCR clusters were later found to tend to co-occur in the 90 to 150 validation repertoires. It was confirmed in vitro that a few of the CMV-associated chains were specific for CMV antigens. Reports indicated that the classifier achieved high specificity and sensitivity in diagnosing cytomegalovirus status.

Sequenced by immunoSEQ multiplex PCR; TCRdb stores in-frame clones only, minus some. The table has more than 300,000 clones, 70% to 90% seen once; the top ten hold more than 0.8%. The V and J genes are TRBV25-1 and TRBJ2-4, with D possibly matching TRBD2 (7 bases). The clonotype was recovered from a woman aged 18-35 years in good health and CMV-seronegative. The sequencing input was PBMCs. Here the CDR3 DNA reads TGTGCCAGCAGTGAGGGGGCGGGAGTTGCCAAAAACATTCAGTACTTC. Amino acids: CASSEGAGVAKNIQYF.